The clone carrying this T cell receptor beta chain has only a few counts. The V end was cut by 6 bases, the J end by 7 bases, with 19 bases between. The V gene's germline CDR1 is DFQATT and CDR2 SNEGSKA (reference sequence). CDR3 length: 14 amino acids. MiXCR, applied by TCRdb to the RT-PCR reads, yields one record per CDR3 protein. The sample contains under 20,000 distinct CDR3 sequences, 55% to 70% of which appear only once. The sample originates from a study of yellow fever vaccine responses in identical twins. This receptor was obtained from a young woman who received the yellow fever vaccine. The chain recombines TRBV20-1 with TRBJ1-5, with D possibly being TRBD1 (5 bases). The sequencing used T cells from blood (PBMCs), unsorted or a sorted subset (not recorded which), collected before or after yellow fever vaccination (not recorded which). CDR3 DNA sequence: TGCAGTGCCAGTGACTTGGGGGAATGGCAGCCCCAGCATTTT. Protein: CSASDLGEWQPQHF.